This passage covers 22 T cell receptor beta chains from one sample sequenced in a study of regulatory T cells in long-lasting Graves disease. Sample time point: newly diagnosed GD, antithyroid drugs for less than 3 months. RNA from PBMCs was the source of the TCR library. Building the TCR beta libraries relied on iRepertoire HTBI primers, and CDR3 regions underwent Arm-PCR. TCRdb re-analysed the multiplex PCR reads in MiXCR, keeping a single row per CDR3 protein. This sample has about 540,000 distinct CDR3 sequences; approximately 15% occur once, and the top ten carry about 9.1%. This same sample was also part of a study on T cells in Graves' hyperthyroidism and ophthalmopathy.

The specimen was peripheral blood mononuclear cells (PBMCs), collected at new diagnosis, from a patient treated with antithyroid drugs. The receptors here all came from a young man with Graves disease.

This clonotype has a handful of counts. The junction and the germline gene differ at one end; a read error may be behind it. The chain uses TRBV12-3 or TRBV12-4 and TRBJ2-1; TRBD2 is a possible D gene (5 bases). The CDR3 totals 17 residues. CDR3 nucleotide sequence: TGTGTCAGCAGTTTAGCGCCCCCCGGTAGCTCCTACAATGAGCAGTTCTTC. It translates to CVSSLAPPGSSYNEQFF.

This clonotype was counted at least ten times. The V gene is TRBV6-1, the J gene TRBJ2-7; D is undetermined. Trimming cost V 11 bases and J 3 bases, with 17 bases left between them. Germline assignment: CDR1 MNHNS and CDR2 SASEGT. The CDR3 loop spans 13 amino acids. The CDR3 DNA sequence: TGTGCCGGCGATTCCGGGTCCCTCTACGAGCAGTACTTC. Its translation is CAGDSGSLYEQYF.

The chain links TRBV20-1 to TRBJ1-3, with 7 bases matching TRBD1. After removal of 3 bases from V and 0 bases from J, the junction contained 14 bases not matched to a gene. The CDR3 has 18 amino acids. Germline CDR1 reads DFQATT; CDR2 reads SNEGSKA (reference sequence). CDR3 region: CSASRTGGGIISGNTIYF. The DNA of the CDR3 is TGCAGTGCTAGCCGGACAGGTGGCGGAATCATCTCTGGAAACACCATATATTTT.

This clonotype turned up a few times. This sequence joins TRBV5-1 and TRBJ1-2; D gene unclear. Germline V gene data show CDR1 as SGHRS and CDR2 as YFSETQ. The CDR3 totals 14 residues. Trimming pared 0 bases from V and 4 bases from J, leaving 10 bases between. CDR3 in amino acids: CASSLGSVLYGYTF. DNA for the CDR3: TGCGCCAGCAGCTTGGGTTCGGTTCTCTATGGCTACACCTTC.

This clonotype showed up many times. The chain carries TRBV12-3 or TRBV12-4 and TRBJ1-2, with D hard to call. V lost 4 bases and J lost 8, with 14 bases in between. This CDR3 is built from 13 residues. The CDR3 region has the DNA TGTGCCAGCAGTTCCCCAGGAGAGGGAGGCTACACCTTC. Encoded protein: CASSSPGEGGYTF.

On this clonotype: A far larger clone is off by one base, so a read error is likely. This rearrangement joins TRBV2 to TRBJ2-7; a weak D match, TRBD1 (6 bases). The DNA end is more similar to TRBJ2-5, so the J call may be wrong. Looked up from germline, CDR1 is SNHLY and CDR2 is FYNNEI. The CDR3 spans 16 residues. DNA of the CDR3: TGTGCCAGCAGTACAACTGAACAGGGCATACAAGAGACCCAGTACTTC. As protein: CASSTTEQGIQETQYF.

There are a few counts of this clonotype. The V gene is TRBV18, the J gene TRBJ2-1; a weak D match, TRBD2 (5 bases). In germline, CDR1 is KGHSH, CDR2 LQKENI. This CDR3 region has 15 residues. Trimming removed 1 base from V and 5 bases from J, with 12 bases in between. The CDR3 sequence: CASSPRQMEDNEQFF. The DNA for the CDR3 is TGTGCCAGCTCACCACGTCAGATGGAGGACAATGAGCAGTTCTTC.

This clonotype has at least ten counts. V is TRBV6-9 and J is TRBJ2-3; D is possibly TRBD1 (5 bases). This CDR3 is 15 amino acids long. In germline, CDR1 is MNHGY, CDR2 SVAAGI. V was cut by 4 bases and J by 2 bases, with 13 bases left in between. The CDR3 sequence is CASSWTQSITDTQYF. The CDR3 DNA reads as TGTGCCAGCAGTTGGACACAGAGTATCACAGATACGCAGTATTTT.

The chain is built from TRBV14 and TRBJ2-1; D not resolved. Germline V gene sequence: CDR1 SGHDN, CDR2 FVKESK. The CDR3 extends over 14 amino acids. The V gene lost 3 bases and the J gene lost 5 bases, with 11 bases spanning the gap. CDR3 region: CASSHLDRDNEQFF. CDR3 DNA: TGTGCCAGCAGCCACCTAGACCGAGACAATGAGCAGTTCTTC.

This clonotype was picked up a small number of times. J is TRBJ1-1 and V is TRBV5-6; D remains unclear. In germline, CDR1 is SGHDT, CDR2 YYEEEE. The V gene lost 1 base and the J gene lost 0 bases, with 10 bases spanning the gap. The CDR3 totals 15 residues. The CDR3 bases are TGTGCCAGCAGCTTGTATACACTCATGAACACTGAAGCTTTCTTT. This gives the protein CASSLYTLMNTEAFF.

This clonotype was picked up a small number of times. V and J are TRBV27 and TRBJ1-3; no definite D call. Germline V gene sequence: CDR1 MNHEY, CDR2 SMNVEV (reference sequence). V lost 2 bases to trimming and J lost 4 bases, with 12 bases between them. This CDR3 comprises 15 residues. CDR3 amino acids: CASSLSGRIGNTIYF. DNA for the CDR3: TGTGCCAGCAGTTTAAGCGGCAGGATAGGAAACACCATATATTTT.

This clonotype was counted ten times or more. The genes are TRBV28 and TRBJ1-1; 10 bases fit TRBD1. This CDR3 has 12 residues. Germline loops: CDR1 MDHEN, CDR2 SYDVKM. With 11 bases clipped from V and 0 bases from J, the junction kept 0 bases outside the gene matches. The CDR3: CAGQGVNTEAFF. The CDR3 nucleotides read TGTGCCGGACAGGGGGTGAACACTGAAGCTTTCTTT.

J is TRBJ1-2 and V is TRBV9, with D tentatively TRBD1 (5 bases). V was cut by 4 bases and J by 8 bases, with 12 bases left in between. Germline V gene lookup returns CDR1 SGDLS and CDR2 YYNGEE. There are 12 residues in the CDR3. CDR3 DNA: TGTGCCAGCAGCCCCGTGGGGGAAGGCTACACCTTC. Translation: CASSPVGEGYTF.

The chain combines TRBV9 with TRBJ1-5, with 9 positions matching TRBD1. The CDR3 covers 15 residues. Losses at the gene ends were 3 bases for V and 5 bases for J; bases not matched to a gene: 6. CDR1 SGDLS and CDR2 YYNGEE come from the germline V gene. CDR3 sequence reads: CASSEGQGRDQPQHF. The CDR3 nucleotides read TGTGCCAGCAGCGAGGGACAGGGAAGAGATCAGCCCCAGCATTTT.

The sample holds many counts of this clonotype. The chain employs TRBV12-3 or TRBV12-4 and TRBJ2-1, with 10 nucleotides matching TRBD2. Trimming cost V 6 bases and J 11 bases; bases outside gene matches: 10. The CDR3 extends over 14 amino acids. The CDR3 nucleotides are TGTGCCAGCAGGCTTGGGCTAGCGGGAGTTAAGCAGTTCTTC. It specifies CASRLGLAGVKQFF.

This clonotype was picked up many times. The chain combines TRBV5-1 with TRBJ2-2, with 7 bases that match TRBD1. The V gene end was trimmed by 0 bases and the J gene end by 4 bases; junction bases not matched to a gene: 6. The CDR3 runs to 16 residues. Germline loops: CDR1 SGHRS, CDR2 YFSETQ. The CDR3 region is CASSLGQGWGTGELFF. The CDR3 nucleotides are TGCGCCAGCAGCTTGGGACAGGGATGGGGCACCGGGGAGCTGTTTTTT.

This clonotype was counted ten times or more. CDR3 in DNA: TGCGCCAGCAGTTCGGGAGGGCTCGACGAGCAGTACTTC. Protein sequence: CASSSGGLDEQYF. The rearrangement uses TRBV10-2 and TRBJ2-7; TRBD2 aligns across 8 bases. With 5 bases clipped from V and 5 bases from J, the junction kept 5 bases outside the gene matches. The CDR3 is 13 residues long. Germline CDR1 reads WSHSY; CDR2 reads SAAADI.

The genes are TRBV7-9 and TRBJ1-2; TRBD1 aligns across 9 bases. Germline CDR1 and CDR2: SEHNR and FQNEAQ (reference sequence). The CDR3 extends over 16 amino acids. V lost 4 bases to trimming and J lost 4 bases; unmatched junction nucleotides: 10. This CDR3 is CASSSPTGGEAYGYTF. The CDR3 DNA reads TGTGCCAGCAGCTCCCCTACAGGGGGCGAGGCCTATGGCTACACCTTC.

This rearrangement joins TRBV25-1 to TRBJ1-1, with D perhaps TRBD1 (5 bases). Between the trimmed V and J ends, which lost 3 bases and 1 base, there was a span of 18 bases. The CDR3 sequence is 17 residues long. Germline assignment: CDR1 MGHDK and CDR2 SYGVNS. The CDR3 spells CASSDSFGRETNTEAFF. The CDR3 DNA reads TGTGCCAGCAGTGATAGTTTCGGCAGGGAGACGAACACTGAAGCTTTCTTT.

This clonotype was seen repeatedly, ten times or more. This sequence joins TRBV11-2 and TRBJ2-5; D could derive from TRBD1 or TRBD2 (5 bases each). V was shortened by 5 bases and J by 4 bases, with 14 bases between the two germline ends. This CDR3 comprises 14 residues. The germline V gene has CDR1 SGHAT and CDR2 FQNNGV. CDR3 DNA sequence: TGTGCCAGCAGCCCTTCTACGAGGGGAGAGACCCAGTACTTC. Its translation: CASSPSTRGETQYF.

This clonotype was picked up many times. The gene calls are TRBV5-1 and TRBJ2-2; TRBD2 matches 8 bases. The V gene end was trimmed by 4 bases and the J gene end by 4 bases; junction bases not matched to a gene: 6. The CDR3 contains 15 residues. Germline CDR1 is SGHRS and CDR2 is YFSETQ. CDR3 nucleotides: TGCGCCAGCAGCCCGTTAGCGGGACCCACCGGGGAGCTGTTTTTT. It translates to CASSPLAGPTGELFF.

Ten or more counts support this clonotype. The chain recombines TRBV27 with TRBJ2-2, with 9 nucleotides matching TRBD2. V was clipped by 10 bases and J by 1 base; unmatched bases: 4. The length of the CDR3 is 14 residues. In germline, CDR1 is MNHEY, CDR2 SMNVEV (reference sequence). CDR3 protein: CATSLAGNTGELFF. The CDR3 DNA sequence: TGTGCCACCTCACTAGCGGGGAACACCGGGGAGCTGTTTTTT.